These T cell receptor beta chains were read from a single sample in a study of T cell changes during pregnancy in multiple sclerosis. The protocol was immunoSEQ multiplex PCR, while the TCRdb copy is restricted to in-frame clones and leaves out a portion. Altogether over 40,000 clones are present, about 87% being singletons, with the ten largest covering 1% to 1.5%. Sample: CD4+ T cells from peripheral blood mononuclear cells, taken in the second trimester of pregnancy. The source of these receptors is a female donor with multiple sclerosis, enrolled in a pregnancy study. CDR3s include the opening cysteine and the closing phenylalanine or tryptophan. A D gene is named only where the DNA matches it firmly. Size is omitted from some rows. Given values are once, few, many or a class for expanded clones.

V gene,D gene,clone size,J gene,CDR3 DNA,CDR3 protein
TRBV11-2,.,.,TRBJ2-2,TGTGCCAGCAGCTTACTAGCGACCAACGGGGAGCTGTTTTTT,CASSLLATNGELFF
TRBV4-2,.,.,TRBJ2-3,TGTGCCAGCAGCCAAGGAGATATAGACACAGATACGCAGTATTTT,CASSQGDIDTDTQYF
TRBV19,TRBD1,many,TRBJ1-2,TGTGCCAGTACCTCCCTCCGACAGGGACCATCTAGGGGCTACACCTTC,CASTSLRQGPSRGYTF
TRBV29-1,TRBD2,.,TRBJ2-1,TGCAGCGTTGAAGATCGGAGCGGGGCCTACAATGAGCAGTTCTTC,CSVEDRSGAYNEQFF
TRBV27,TRBD2,once,TRBJ2-7,TGTGCCAGCAGTTTATTCGGGGGGACTTACGGCCACGAGCAGTACTTC,CASSLFGGTYGHEQYF
TRBV25-1,.,.,TRBJ2-7,TGTGCCAGCAGTGAACCCGGGACAATCGAGCAGTACTTC,CASSEPGTIEQYF
TRBV7-6,TRBD1,.,TRBJ2-7,TGTGCCAGCAGCTTAGGGGACAGAAGCTCCGAGCAGTACTTC,CASSLGDRSSEQYF
TRBV27,TRBD2,.,TRBJ2-7,TGTGCCAGCAGCCTGACTAGCGGGAGTGGGAGTGAGCAGTACTTC,CASSLTSGSGSEQYF
TRBV9,.,.,TRBJ2-3,TGTGCCAGCAGCGTAGGCCTAGCCCACACAGATACGCAGTATTTT,CASSVGLAHTDTQYF
TRBV9,TRBD2,once,TRBJ2-1,TGTGCCAGCAGCGTATATGTAGCGGGAGGAACGAATGAGCAGTTCTTC,CASSVYVAGGTNEQFF
TRBV11-2,.,.,TRBJ2-1,TGTGCCAGCAGCCACCTTACTCGCGGGCTTGAGCAGTTCTTC,CASSHLTRGLEQFF
TRBV9,TRBD1,once,TRBJ2-2,TGTGCCAGCAGCCCATGGGACAGGGGGCGAGGCGGGGAGCTGTTTTTT,CASSPWDRGRGGELFF
TRBV5-1,TRBD1,.,TRBJ2-5,TGCGCCAGCTCCGAGACAGGGAGACTCCAAGAGACCCAGTACTTC,CASSETGRLQETQYF
TRBV10-2,TRBD2,.,TRBJ2-3,TGCGCCAGCAAAACTAGCGGTTCTGGGGATACGCAGTATTTT,CASKTSGSGDTQYF
TRBV10-3,.,.,TRBJ1-2,TGTGCCATCACCCCCAGACAGGAGTTACAAAACTTCTATGGCTACACCTTC,CAITPRQELQNFYGYTF
TRBV30,.,.,TRBJ2-7,TGTGCCTGGAGTACCCGGAGGGAATTAGGTTACGAGCAGTACTTC,CAWSTRRELGYEQYF
TRBV4-2,.,.,TRBJ2-3,TGTGCCAGCAGCCAATCTCCCGGGAGTGGGGCAGATACGCAGTATTTT,CASSQSPGSGADTQYF
TRBV4-2,.,.,TRBJ1-5,TGTGCCAGCAGCCAAGGGGCTTTACGGTATAGCAATCAGCCCCAGCATTTT,CASSQGALRYSNQPQHF